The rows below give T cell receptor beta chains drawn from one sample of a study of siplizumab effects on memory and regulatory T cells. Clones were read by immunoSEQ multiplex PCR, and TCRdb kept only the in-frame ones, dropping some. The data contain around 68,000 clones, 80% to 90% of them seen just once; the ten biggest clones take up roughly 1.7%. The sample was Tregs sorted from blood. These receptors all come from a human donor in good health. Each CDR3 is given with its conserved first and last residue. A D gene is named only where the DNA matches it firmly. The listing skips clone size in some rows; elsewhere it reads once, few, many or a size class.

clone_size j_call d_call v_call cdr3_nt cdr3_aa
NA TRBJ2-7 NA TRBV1 TGCACCAGCAGCCTAACCCGCGCCCCAACCTACGAGCAGTACTTC CTSSLTRAPTYEQYF
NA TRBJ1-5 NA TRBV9 TGTGCCAGCAGCGTAGGGCCTAGCAATCAGCCCCAGCATTTT CASSVGPSNQPQHF
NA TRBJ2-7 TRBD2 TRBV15 TGTGCCACCAGCGGAGGACTAGCGTGGAGCTCCTACGAGCAGTACTTC CATSGGLAWSSYEQYF
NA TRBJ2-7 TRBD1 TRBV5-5 TGCGCCAGCAGCCAAGTGGGACAGGGGGACTACGAGCAGTACTTC CASSQVGQGDYEQYF
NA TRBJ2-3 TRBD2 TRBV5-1 TGCGCCAGCAGCAAAGGACTAGCGGAAAACACAGATACGCAGTATTTT CASSKGLAENTDTQYF
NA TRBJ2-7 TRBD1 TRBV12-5 TGTGCTAGTGGTTTGTGGGACAGGGGATCCTACGAGCAGTACTTC CASGLWDRGSYEQYF
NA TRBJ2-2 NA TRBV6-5 TGTGCCAGCAGTTACAGCCGGATAGTAAACACCGGGGAGCTGTTTTTT CASSYSRIVNTGELFF
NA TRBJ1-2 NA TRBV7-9 TGTGCCAGCCGGCCGGGACCGACCTATGGCTACACCTTC CASRPGPTYGYTF
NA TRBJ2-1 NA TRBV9 TGTGCCAGCAGCGTTAGAGTTATGGCCGATGAGCAGTTCTTC CASSVRVMADEQFF
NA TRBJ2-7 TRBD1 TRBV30 TGTGCCTGGAGCCGGGACAGAGCCTACGAGCAGTACTTC CAWSRDRAYEQYF
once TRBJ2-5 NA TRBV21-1 TGTGCCAGCAGCAACCTTCAAGAGACCCAGTACTTC CASSNLQETQYF
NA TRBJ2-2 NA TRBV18 TGTGCCAGCTCACCATGGGGGGCAGAGAACACCGGGGAGCTGTTTTTT CASSPWGAENTGELFF
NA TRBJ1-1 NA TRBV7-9 TGTGCCAGCAGCTTACTAGGGGCTGGGACTGAAGCTTTCTTT CASSLLGAGTEAFF